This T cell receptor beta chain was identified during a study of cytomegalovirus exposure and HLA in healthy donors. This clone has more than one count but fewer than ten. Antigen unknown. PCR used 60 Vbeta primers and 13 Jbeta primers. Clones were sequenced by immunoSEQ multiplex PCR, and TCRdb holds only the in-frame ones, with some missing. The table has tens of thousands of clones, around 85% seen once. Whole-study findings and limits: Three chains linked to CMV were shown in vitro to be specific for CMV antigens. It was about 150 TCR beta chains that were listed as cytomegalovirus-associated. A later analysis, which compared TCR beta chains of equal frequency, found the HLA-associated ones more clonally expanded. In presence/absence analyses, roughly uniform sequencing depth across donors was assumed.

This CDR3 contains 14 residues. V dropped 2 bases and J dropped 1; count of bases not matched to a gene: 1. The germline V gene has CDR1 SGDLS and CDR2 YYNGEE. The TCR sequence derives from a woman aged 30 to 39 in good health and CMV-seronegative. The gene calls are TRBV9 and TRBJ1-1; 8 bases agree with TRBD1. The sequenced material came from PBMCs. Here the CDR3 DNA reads TGTGCCAGCAGCGTCGGACAGGGGAACACTGAAGCTTTCTTT. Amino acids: CASSVGQGNTEAFF.